This T cell receptor beta chain is from a study of CD8+ T cells in alopecia areata. Study conclusions and caveats: Higher clonality was seen in lesional scalp than in normal scalp, especially in alopecia totalis/universalis. Mice showed TCR sharing more clearly than patients did, possibly owing to HLA. Sequencing of scalp tissue also captures the resident alphabeta T cells of normal skin.

Extraction of RNA preceded its reverse transcription into cDNA, which served as the sequencing template. Repertoires were generated with immunoSEQ multiplex PCR, while TCRdb's copy carries only in-frame clones and drops some. The data contain about 82,000 clones, roughly 47% of them singletons. J gave up 3 bases and V 6 bases, and 5 bases lay outside the gene matches. The CDR3 totals 15 residues. Germline loops: CDR1 MDHEN, CDR2 SYDVKM. This clone was detected a few times. Antigen unknown. The sample comprised NKG2D-high CD8+ T cells sorted from blood. The TCR originated in a human donor with alopecia areata. The rearrangement joins TRBV28 to TRBJ2-1; 10 bases map to TRBD2. CDR3 DNA: TGTGCCAGCAGACACGGACTAGCGGACTACAATGAGCAGTTCTTC. Amino acid sequence: CASRHGLADYNEQFF. The full variable domain, completed using reference TRBV28 and TRBJ2-1, is DVKVTQSSRYLVKRTGEKVFLECVQDMDHENMFWYRQDPGLGLRLIYFSYDVKMKEKGDIPEGYSVSREKKERFSLILESASTNQTSMYLCASRHGLADYNEQFFGPGTRLTVL.